The 8 T cell receptor beta chains presented below share a single source sample, sequenced in a study of graft-versus-host responses after intestinal transplantation. Their target antigens are unknown. The data were produced by immunoSEQ multiplex PCR, yet TCRdb's version contains in-frame clones alone and is incomplete. The data contain 77,000 or so clones, roughly 94% of them singletons. The sequences come from unstimulated CD8+ T cells sorted from spleen or lymph node cells, collected before intestinal transplant. The origin of the receptors is a human donor who received an intestinal transplant.

The chain couples TRBV4-2 to TRBJ2-4; 9 bases are a match to TRBD2. The V gene's germline CDR1 is LGHNA and CDR2 YNFKEQ. V shed 2 bases and J 8 bases; nucleotides not matched to a gene: 1. The CDR3 is made up of 13 amino acids. The CDR3 region is CASSQRTSDIQYF. For the CDR3, the DNA is TGTGCCAGCAGCCAAAGGACTAGCGACATTCAGTACTTC.

This sequence joins TRBV27 and TRBJ2-7, with D tentatively TRBD1 (6 bases). The ends were cut back, 3 bases at V and 5 bases at J, with 8 bases in the middle. This CDR3 has 12 amino acids. Germline lookup yields CDR1 MNHEY and CDR2 SMNVEV (reference sequence). CDR3 amino acids: CASSFEGDEQYF. The CDR3 DNA reads TGTGCCAGCAGTTTTGAGGGGGACGAGCAGTACTTC.

This chain connects TRBV9 to TRBJ2-3, with a weak D call TRBD1 (5 bases). Germline-derived CDR1 and CDR2 are SGDLS and YYNGEE. The CDR3 runs 13 residues. V dropped 5 bases and J dropped 4 bases, with 11 bases sitting between them. CDR3 residues: CASSHRNADTQYF. The CDR3 DNA reads as TGTGCCAGCAGTCACAGGAACGCAGATACGCAGTATTTT.

The count of this clone is one. The rearrangement uses TRBV30 and TRBJ1-1; 7 nucleotides agree with TRBD1. The CDR3 is 14 residues long. V was clipped by 2 bases and J by 0 bases; unmatched bases: 3. Germline-derived CDR1 and CDR2 are GTSNPN and SVGIG (reference sequence). In DNA form, the CDR3 reads TGTGCCTGGAGTCCCGGGACAGTGAACACTGAAGCTTTCTTT. Its translation is CAWSPGTVNTEAFF.

V usage is TRBV13 and J usage is TRBJ1-2; no firm D call. CDR3 size: 15 residues. V gave up 5 bases and J gave up 2 bases, with 15 bases separating them. CDR1 is PRHDT, CDR2 FYEKMQ, per germline (reference sequence). The CDR3 region has the DNA TGTGCCAGCAGCCTCCTCGGAGACTTAAACTATGGCTACACCTTC. Its translation is CASSLLGDLNYGYTF.

The chain joins TRBV5-1 to TRBJ2-3, with unresolved D. The CDR3 contains 15 residues. V was trimmed by 2 bases and J by 3 bases, leaving 13 bases between them. Germline assignment: CDR1 SGHRS and CDR2 YFSETQ. As DNA, the CDR3 is TGCGCCAGCAGCTTCCCGCTAGGAGTTACAGATACGCAGTATTTT. Translated: CASSFPLGVTDTQYF. The complete variable domain, with remaining parts taken from reference TRBV5-1 and TRBJ2-3, reads KAGVTQTPRYLIKTRGQQVTLSCSPISGHRSVSWYQQTPGQGLQFLFEYFSETQRNKGNFPGRFSGRQFSNSRSEMNVSTLELGDSALYLCASSFPLGVTDTQYFGPGTRLTVL.

V is TRBV4-2 and J is TRBJ2-3; 8 bases agree with TRBD2. This CDR3 has 17 amino acids. The V and J ends lost 2 bases and 1 base, in that order; junction bases with no gene match: 8. CDR1 and CDR2 (germline): LGHNA, YNFKEQ. DNA of the CDR3: TGTGCCAGCAGCCAACCAACTAGCGGAGGGGGCACAGATACGCAGTATTTT. Amino acid sequence: CASSQPTSGGGTDTQYF.

The chain combines TRBV12-1 with TRBJ2-3; the table's D call, TRBD2, has no DNA check behind it. TRBV12-1 is a recognized pseudogene. The CDR3 sequence is 14 residues long. CDR3 sequence: CASSFGTSGDTQYF. The CDR3 DNA follows: TGTGCCAGCAGCTTTGGGACTAGCGGGGATACGCAGTATTTT.